This is a list of T cell receptor beta chains from one sample in a study of blood T cell repertoires in COVID-19. The data were produced by immunoSEQ multiplex PCR, yet TCRdb's version contains in-frame clones alone and is incomplete. The table shows some 200,000 clones, with over 75% occurring only once. Sequencing used peripheral blood. The receptors were gathered from a man between 50 and 59 years old with acute or convalescent COVID-19. CDR3s include the opening cysteine and the closing phenylalanine or tryptophan. A D gene is named only where the DNA matches it firmly. Expanded clones get a size class; other rows say once, few or many, or leave the size out.

v_call: TRBV28
j_call: TRBJ1-5
d_call: TRBD1
clone_size: -
cdr3_aa: CASSSGQGDQPQHF
cdr3_nt: TGTGCCAGCAGCTCGGGACAGGGGGATCAGCCCCAGCATTTT

v_call: TRBV28
j_call: TRBJ1-6
d_call: -
clone_size: -
cdr3_aa: CASSFGRIYNSPLHF
cdr3_nt: TGTGCCAGCAGTTTCGGCAGGATTTATAATTCACCCCTCCACTTT

v_call: TRBV19
j_call: TRBJ2-1
d_call: -
clone_size: -
cdr3_aa: CATSDEQFF
cdr3_nt: TGTGCGACATCTGATGAGCAGTTCTTC

v_call: TRBV27
j_call: TRBJ1-4
d_call: TRBD1
clone_size: -
cdr3_aa: CASSLGPGGTNEKLFF
cdr3_nt: TGTGCCAGCAGTTTAGGGCCAGGGGGGACTAATGAAAAACTGTTTTTT

v_call: TRBV25-1
j_call: TRBJ2-1
d_call: -
clone_size: -
cdr3_aa: CASRGGSYNEQFF
cdr3_nt: TGTGCCAGCAGAGGGGGATCCTACAATGAGCAGTTCTTC

v_call: TRBV9
j_call: TRBJ2-3
d_call: TRBD2
clone_size: -
cdr3_aa: CASSGLAGDTQYF
cdr3_nt: TGTGCCAGCAGCGGTCTAGCGGGAGATACGCAGTATTTT

v_call: TRBV5-4
j_call: TRBJ2-3
d_call: -
clone_size: -
cdr3_aa: CASSLVAQFTDTQYF
cdr3_nt: TGTGCCAGCAGCTTGGTTGCTCAGTTCACAGATACGCAGTATTTT

v_call: TRBV2
j_call: TRBJ2-7
d_call: -
clone_size: few
cdr3_aa: CASRASSSTYEQYF
cdr3_nt: TGTGCCAGCAGGGCTAGCTCTTCGACCTACGAGCAGTACTTC

v_call: TRBV2
j_call: TRBJ1-6
d_call: -
clone_size: few
cdr3_aa: CASSGHEANIFHF
cdr3_nt: TGTGCCAGCAGTGGGCACGAGGCAAACATCTTCCACTTT

v_call: TRBV7-2
j_call: TRBJ1-4
d_call: TRBD1
clone_size: few
cdr3_aa: CASSQGARIEKLFF
cdr3_nt: TGTGCCAGCAGCCAGGGGGCTAGGATCGAAAAACTGTTTTTT

v_call: TRBV5-1
j_call: TRBJ1-1
d_call: -
clone_size: few
cdr3_aa: CASSLEGTEAFF
cdr3_nt: TGCGCCAGCAGCTTGGAGGGGACTGAAGCTTTCTTT

v_call: TRBV5-1
j_call: TRBJ1-5
d_call: -
clone_size: once
cdr3_aa: CASSLTGQYNQPQHF
cdr3_nt: TGCGCCAGCAGCTTAACTGGACAGTACAATCAGCCCCAGCATTTT

v_call: TRBV10-1
j_call: TRBJ2-7
d_call: TRBD1
clone_size: once
cdr3_aa: CASLRDRVLYEQYF
cdr3_nt: TGCGCCAGCCTCCGGGACAGGGTTTTATACGAGCAGTACTTC

v_call: TRBV7-2
j_call: TRBJ2-7
d_call: TRBD1
clone_size: -
cdr3_aa: CASSLNRGPYEQYF
cdr3_nt: TGTGCCAGCAGCTTAAACAGGGGACCCTACGAGCAGTACTTC

v_call: TRBV6-6
j_call: TRBJ2-2
d_call: -
clone_size: -
cdr3_aa: CASSGGSGELFF
cdr3_nt: TGTGCCAGCAGTGGAGGAAGTGGGGAGCTGTTTTTT

v_call: TRBV3-1/TRBV3-2
j_call: TRBJ2-1
d_call: -
clone_size: -
cdr3_aa: CASSQGGFSYNEQFF
cdr3_nt: TGTGCCAGCAGCCAAGGGGGCTTCTCCTACAATGAGCAGTTCTTC

v_call: TRBV4-1
j_call: TRBJ1-5
d_call: -
clone_size: -
cdr3_aa: CASSQDRSRGMNQPQHF
cdr3_nt: TGCGCCAGCAGCCAAGACCGGTCCAGGGGAATGAATCAGCCCCAGCATTTT

v_call: TRBV6-5
j_call: TRBJ2-1
d_call: TRBD2
clone_size: -
cdr3_aa: CASSTGTSGGYEQFF
cdr3_nt: TGTGCCAGCAGTACCGGGACTAGCGGGGGGTATGAGCAGTTCTTC

v_call: TRBV5-4
j_call: TRBJ2-1
d_call: TRBD2
clone_size: -
cdr3_aa: CASSPDLAASSYNEQFF
cdr3_nt: TGTGCCAGCAGTCCTGATCTAGCGGCAAGCTCCTACAATGAGCAGTTCTTC